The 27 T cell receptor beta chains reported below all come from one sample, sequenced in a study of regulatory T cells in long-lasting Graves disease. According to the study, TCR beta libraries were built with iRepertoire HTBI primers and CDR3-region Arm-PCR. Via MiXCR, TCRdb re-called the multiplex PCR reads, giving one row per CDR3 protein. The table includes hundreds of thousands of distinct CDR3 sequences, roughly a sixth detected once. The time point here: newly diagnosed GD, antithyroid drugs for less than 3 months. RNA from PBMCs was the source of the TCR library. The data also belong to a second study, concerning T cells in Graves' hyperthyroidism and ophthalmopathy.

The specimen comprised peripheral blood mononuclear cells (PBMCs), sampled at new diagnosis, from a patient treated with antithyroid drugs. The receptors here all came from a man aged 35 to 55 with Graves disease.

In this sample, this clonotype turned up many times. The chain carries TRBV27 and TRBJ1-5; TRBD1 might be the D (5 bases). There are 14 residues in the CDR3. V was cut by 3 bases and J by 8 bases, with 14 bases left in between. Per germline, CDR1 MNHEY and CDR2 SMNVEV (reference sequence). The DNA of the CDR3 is TGTGCCAGCAGTTTTGGGGGAAGTAGGGAGCCCCAGCATTTT. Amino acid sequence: CASSFGGSREPQHF.

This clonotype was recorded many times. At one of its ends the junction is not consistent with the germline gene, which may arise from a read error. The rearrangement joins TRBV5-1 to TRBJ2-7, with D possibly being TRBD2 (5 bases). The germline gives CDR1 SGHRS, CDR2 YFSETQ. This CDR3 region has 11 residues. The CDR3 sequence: CASRTSYEQYF. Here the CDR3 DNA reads TGTGCCAGCAGGACTTCCTACGAGCAGTACTTC. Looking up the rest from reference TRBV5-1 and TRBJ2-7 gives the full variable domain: KAGVTQTPRYLIKTRGQQVTLSCSPISGHRSVSWYQQTPGQGLQFLFEYFSETQRNKGNFPGRFSGRQFSNSRSEMNVSTLELGDSALYLCASRTSYEQYFGPGTRLTVT.

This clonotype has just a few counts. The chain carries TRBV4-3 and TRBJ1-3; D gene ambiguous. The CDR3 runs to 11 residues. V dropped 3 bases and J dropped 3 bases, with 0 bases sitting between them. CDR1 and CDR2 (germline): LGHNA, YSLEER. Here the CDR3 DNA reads TGCGCCAGCAGCCATGGAAACACCATATATTTT. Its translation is CASSHGNTIYF.

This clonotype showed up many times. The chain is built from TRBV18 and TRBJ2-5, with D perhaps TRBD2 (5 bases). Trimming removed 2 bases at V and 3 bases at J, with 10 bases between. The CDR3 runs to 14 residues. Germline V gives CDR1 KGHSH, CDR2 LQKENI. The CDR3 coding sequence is TGTGCCAGCTCACCATTAGGGCGGGAAGAGACCCAGTACTTC. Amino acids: CASSPLGREETQYF.

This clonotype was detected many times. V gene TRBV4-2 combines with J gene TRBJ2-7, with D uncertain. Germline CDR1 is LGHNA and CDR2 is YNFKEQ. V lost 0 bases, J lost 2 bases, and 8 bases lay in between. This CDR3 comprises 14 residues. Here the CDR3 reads CASSQDPVAYEQYF. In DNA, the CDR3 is TGTGCCAGCAGCCAAGACCCGGTAGCCTACGAGCAGTACTTC.

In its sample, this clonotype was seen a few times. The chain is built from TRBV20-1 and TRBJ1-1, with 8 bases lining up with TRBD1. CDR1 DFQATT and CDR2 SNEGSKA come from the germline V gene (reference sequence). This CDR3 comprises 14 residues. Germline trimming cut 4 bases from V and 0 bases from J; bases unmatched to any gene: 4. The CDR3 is CSAIWTGMNTEAFF. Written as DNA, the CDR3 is TGCAGTGCTATATGGACAGGGATGAACACTGAAGCTTTCTTT.

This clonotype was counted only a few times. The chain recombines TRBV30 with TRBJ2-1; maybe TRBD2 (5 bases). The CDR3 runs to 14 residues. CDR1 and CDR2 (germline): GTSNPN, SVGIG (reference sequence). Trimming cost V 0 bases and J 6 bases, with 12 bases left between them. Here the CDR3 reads CAWSVIPDSNEQFF. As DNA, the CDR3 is TGTGCCTGGAGTGTAATACCGGACTCCAATGAGCAGTTCTTC. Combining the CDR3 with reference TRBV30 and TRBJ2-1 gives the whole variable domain SQTIHQWPATLVQPVGSPLSLECTVEGTSNPNLYWYRQAAGRGLQLLFYSVGIGQISSEVPQNLSASRPQDRQFILSSKKLLLSDSGFYLCAWSVIPDSNEQFFGPGTRLTVL.

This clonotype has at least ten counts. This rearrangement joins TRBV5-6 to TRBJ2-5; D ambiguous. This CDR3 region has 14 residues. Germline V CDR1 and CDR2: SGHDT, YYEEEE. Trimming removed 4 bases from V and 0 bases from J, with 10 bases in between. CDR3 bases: TGTGCCAGCAGCCAGTACATAAACCAAGAGACCCAGTACTTC. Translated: CASSQYINQETQYF.

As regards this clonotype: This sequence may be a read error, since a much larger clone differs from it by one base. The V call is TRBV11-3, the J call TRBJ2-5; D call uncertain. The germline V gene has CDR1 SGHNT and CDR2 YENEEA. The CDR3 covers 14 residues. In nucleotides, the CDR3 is TGTGCCGGCAGCACCGCGTGGGGCCAAGAGACCCAGTACTTC. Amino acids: CAGSTAWGQETQYF.

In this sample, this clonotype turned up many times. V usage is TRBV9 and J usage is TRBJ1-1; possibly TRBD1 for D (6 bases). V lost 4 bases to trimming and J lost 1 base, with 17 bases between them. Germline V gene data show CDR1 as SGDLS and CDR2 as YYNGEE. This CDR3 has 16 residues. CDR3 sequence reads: CASSTGTTAGNTEAFF. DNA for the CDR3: TGTGCCAGCAGCACCGGGACAACAGCCGGGAACACTGAAGCTTTCTTT.

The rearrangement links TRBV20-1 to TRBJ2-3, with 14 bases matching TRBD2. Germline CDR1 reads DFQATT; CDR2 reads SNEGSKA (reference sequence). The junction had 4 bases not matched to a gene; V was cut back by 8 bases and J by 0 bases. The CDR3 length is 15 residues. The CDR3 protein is CSKTSGGASTDTQYF. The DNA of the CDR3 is TGCAGTAAGACTAGCGGGGGGGCTAGCACAGATACGCAGTATTTT.

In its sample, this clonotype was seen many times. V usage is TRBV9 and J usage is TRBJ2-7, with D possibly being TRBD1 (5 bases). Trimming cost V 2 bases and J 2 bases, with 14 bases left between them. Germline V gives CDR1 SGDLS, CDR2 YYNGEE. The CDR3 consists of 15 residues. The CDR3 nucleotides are TGTGCCAGCAGCGTGGGGCCGGGTTCAGCCTACGAGCAGTACTTC. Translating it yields CASSVGPGSAYEQYF.

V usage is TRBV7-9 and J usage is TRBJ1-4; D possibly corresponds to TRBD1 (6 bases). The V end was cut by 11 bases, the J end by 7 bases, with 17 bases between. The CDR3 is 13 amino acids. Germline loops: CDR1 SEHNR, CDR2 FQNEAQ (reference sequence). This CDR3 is CAQSKGGGEKLFF. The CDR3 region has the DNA TGTGCCCAATCTAAGGGGGGAGGTGAAAAACTGTTTTTT.

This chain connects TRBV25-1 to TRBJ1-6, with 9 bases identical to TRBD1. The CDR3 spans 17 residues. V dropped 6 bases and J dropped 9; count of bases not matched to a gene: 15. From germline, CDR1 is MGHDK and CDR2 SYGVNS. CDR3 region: CASSASGTGMRLSPLHF. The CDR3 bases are TGTGCCAGCAGCGCATCCGGGACAGGGATGCGTCTTTCACCCCTCCACTTT.

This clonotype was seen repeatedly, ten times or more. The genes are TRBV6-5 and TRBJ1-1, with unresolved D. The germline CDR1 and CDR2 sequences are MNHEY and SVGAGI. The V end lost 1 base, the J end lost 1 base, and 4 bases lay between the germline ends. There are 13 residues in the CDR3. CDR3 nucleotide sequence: TGTGCCAGCAGTTACTTACCGAACACTGAAGCTTTCTTT. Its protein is CASSYLPNTEAFF.

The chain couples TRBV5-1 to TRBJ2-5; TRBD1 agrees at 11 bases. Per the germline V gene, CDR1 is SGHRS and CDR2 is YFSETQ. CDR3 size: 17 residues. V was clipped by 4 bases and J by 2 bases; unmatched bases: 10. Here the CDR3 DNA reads TGCGCCAGCAGCGATCTCCCGGGACAGGGGGTACAAGAGACCCAGTACTTC. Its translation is CASSDLPGQGVQETQYF.

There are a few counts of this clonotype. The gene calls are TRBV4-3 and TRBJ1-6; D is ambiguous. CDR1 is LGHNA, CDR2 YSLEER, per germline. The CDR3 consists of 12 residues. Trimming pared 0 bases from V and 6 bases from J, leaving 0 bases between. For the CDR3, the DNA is TGCGCCAGCAGCCAAGATAATTCACCCCTCCACTTT. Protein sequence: CASSQDNSPLHF.

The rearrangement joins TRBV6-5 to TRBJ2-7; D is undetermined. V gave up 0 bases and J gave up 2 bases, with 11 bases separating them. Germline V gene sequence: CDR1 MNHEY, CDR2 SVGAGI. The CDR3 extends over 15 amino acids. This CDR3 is CASSYSTSSTYEQYF. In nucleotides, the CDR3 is TGTGCCAGCAGTTACTCGACATCGTCTACCTACGAGCAGTACTTC.

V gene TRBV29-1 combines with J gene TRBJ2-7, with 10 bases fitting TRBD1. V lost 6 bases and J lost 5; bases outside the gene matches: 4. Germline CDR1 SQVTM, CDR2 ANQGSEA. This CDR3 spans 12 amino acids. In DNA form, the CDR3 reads TGCAGCGTGGGACAGGGGATCAACGAGCAGTACTTC. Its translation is CSVGQGINEQYF.

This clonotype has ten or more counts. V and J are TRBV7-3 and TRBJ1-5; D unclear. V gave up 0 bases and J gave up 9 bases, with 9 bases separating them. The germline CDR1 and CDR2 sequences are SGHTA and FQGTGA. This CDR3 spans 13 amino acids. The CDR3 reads CASSLTEGGPQHF. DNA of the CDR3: TGTGCCAGCAGCTTAACCGAGGGTGGGCCCCAGCATTTT.

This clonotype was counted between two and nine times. The CDR3: CASSWGGGTEAFF. The CDR3 DNA reads TGCGCCAGCAGCTGGGGGGGGGGCACTGAAGCTTTCTTT. V is TRBV5-1 and J is TRBJ1-1; possibly TRBD1 for D (5 bases). CDR3 length: 13 residues. Germline loops: CDR1 SGHRS, CDR2 YFSETQ. V lost 3 bases and J 4 bases, leaving 10 bases between the germline ends.

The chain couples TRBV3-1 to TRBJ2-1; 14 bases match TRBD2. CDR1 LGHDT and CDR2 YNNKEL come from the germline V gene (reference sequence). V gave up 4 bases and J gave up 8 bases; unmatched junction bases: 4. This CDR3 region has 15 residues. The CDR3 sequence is CASSLRLAGGHEQFF. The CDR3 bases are TGTGCCAGCAGCCTGCGACTAGCGGGGGGGCATGAGCAGTTCTTC.

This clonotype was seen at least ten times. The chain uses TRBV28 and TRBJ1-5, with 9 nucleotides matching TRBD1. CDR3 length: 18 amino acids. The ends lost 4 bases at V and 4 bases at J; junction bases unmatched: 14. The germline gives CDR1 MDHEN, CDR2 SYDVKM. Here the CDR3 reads CASSSFLTGQGRNQPQHF. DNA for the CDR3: TGTGCCAGCAGTTCATTCCTCACGGGACAGGGTCGTAATCAGCCCCAGCATTTT.

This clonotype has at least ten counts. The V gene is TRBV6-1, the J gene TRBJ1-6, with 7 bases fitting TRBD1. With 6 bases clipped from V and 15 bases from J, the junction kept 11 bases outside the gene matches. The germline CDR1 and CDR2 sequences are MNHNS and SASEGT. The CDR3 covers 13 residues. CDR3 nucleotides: TGTGCCAGCAGGGACAAACAGGGGCAAATCCTCCACTTT. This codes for CASRDKQGQILHF.

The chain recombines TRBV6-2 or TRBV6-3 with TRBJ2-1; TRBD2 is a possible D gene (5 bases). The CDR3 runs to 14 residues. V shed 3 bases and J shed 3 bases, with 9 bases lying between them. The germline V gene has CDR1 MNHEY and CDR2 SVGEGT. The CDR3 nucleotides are TGTGCCAGCAGTTATCCGGGGAACTACAATGAGCAGTTCTTC. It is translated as CASSYPGNYNEQFF.

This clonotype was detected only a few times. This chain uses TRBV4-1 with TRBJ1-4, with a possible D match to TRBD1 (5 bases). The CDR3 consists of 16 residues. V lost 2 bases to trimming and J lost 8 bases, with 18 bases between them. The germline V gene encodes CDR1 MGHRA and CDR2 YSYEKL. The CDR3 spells CASSQLAGRDREKLFF. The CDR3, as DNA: TGCGCCAGCAGCCAACTCGCGGGCAGGGACCGGGAAAAACTGTTTTTT.

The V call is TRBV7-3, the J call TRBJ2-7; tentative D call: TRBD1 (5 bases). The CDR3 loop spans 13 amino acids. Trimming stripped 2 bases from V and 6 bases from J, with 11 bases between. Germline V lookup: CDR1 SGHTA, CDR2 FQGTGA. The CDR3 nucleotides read TGTGCCAGCAGCTTAGGACATAACGGCGAGCAGTACTTC. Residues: CASSLGHNGEQYF.